One and the same sample provided the 15 T cell receptor beta chains below, sequenced in a study of patients and donors after allogeneic stem cell transplantation. Via MiXCR, TCRdb re-called the RT-PCR reads, giving one row per CDR3 protein. Altogether roughly 960,000 distinct CDR3 sequences are present, roughly 18% being singletons, with the ten largest covering 5% to 6.5%. The sequencing input was blood, either unsorted or a sorted T cell fraction (not recorded which). The receptors originated from a human donor who was either an allogeneic HSCT recipient or a stem cell or donor lymphocyte infusion donor (not recorded which). It is not recorded whose cells these are; they may come from a transplant donor.

This clonotype was seen a handful of times. The chain is built from TRBV4-1 and TRBJ2-3, with D tentatively TRBD2 (5 bases). The CDR3 consists of 14 residues. The V end lost 3 bases, the J end lost 0 bases, and 7 bases lay between the germline ends. Germline assignment: CDR1 MGHRA and CDR2 YSYEKL. The CDR3 DNA reads TGCGCCAGCAGCCAGGAGGTCAGCACAGATACGCAGTATTTT. Protein: CASSQEVSTDTQYF.

In its sample, this clonotype was seen a few times. The chain combines TRBV5-6 with TRBJ1-2, with D hard to call. The germline gives CDR1 SGHDT, CDR2 YYEEEE. Trimming removed 5 bases from V and 0 bases from J, with 8 bases in between. This CDR3 is built from 13 residues. The CDR3 nucleotides read TGTGCCAGCAGGGACCCGACTAACTATGGCTACACCTTC. It is translated as CASRDPTNYGYTF.

The rearrangement joins TRBV25-1 to TRBJ2-1, with TRBD1 matching over 9 bases. Germline V lookup: CDR1 MGHDK, CDR2 SYGVNS. This CDR3 is 16 amino acids long. V lost 6 bases to trimming and J lost 2 bases; unmatched junction nucleotides: 8. CDR3 sequence reads: CASSALQGATYNEQFF. Written as DNA, the CDR3 is TGTGCCAGCAGCGCCCTACAGGGGGCCACCTACAATGAGCAGTTCTTC. Drawing the rest from reference TRBV25-1 and TRBJ2-1, the complete variable domain is EADIYQTPRYLVIGTGKKITLECSQTMGHDKMYWYQQDPGMELHLIHYSYGVNSTEKGDLSSESTVSRIRTEHFPLTLESARPSHTSQYLCASSALQGATYNEQFFGPGTRLTVL.

V gene TRBV2 combines with J gene TRBJ2-1, with a possible D match to TRBD1 (5 bases). The V and J ends lost 7 bases and 5 bases respectively, with 18 bases between them. There are 15 residues in the CDR3. From germline, CDR1 is SNHLY and CDR2 FYNNEI. The CDR3 sequence is CASNPGIRLDNEQFF. DNA of the CDR3: TGTGCCAGCAACCCAGGGATCAGGCTGGACAATGAGCAGTTCTTC.

This clonotype showed up just a few times. The chain carries TRBV20-1 and TRBJ2-1; D is ambiguous. This CDR3 is 12 amino acids long. Germline-derived CDR1 and CDR2 are DFQATT and SNEGSKA (reference sequence). Trimming removed 1 base from V and 7 bases from J, with 8 bases in between. In nucleotides, the CDR3 is TGCAGTGCTAGAGGGACCGTAAATGAGCAGTTCTTC. Protein sequence: CSARGTVNEQFF.

Here the CDR3 DNA reads TGTGCCAGCAGTTACTCCACTACTAGCGGGATGACCGGGGAGCTGTTTTTT. Residues: CASSYSTTSGMTGELFF. The J gene is TRBJ2-2, the V gene TRBV6-5; 10 bases match TRBD2. The V segment lost 0 bases and the J segment 5 bases; nucleotides outside the gene matches: 6. Germline loops: CDR1 MNHEY, CDR2 SVGAGI. The CDR3 covers 17 residues.

This clonotype was detected only a few times. V and J are TRBV5-1 and TRBJ2-3; TRBD2 matches 7 bases. CDR1 and CDR2 from the germline V gene are SGHRS and YFSETQ. With V trimmed by 0 bases and J by 5 bases, 6 bases remained unmatched. The CDR3 is 15 residues long. The CDR3 DNA is TGCGCCAGCAGCTTGGGACGGGAGGTTGGAGATACGCAGTATTTT. Residues: CASSLGREVGDTQYF.

The genes are TRBV11-2 and TRBJ1-1; D perhaps matches TRBD1 (6 bases). This CDR3 has 14 amino acids. Trimming pared 5 bases from V and 8 bases from J, leaving 18 bases between. Germline CDR1 reads SGHAT; CDR2 reads FQNNGV. CDR3 in amino acids: CASSPITGGLEAFF. The CDR3 DNA reads as TGTGCCAGCAGCCCTATTACGGGGGGCTTAGAAGCTTTCTTT.

The gene calls are TRBV4-1 and TRBJ2-3; tentative D call: TRBD2 (8 bases). The CDR3 is 17 amino acids. Germline-derived CDR1 and CDR2 are MGHRA and YSYEKL. V was trimmed by 4 bases and J by 2 bases, leaving 19 bases between them. The CDR3 reads CASSRTSGGQNTDTQYF. The CDR3 DNA reads as TGCGCCAGCAGCCGTACCAGCGGGGGACAGAACACAGATACGCAGTATTTT.

This chain connects TRBV3-1 to TRBJ2-1; D possibly corresponds to TRBD2 (6 bases). The germline CDR1 and CDR2 sequences are LGHDT and YNNKEL (reference sequence). This CDR3 comprises 17 residues. V was cut by 4 bases and J by 2 bases, with 18 bases left in between. The CDR3 is CASSLQPSGLAYNEQFF. CDR3 bases: TGTGCCAGCAGCCTCCAGCCCAGCGGGTTAGCCTACAATGAGCAGTTCTTC.

The rearrangement joins TRBV9 to TRBJ1-2; the D is unclear. Per the germline V gene, CDR1 is SGDLS and CDR2 is YYNGEE. The CDR3 consists of 14 residues. Trimming stripped 2 bases from V and 7 bases from J, with 15 bases between. The CDR3 DNA sequence: TGTGCCAGCAGCGTCCTAACAAGGGAGGGTGGCTACACCTTC. Translation gives CASSVLTREGGYTF.

The chain is built from TRBV6-5 and TRBJ1-2; perhaps TRBD1 as D (5 bases). There are 16 residues in the CDR3. V was pared by 2 bases and J by 3 bases, with 16 bases between. From germline, CDR1 is MNHEY and CDR2 SVGAGI. Here the CDR3 DNA reads TGTGCCAGCAGTTACGGTCCTTTTGCGGGGGACTATGGCTACACCTTC. Encoded protein: CASSYGPFAGDYGYTF.

The CDR3 DNA sequence: TGTGCCAGCAGCCCAGAGACCGGGAACACTGAAGCTTTCTTT. Its protein is CASSPETGNTEAFF. The rearrangement uses TRBV7-2 and TRBJ1-1; D is ambiguous. V lost 5 bases and J lost 1, with 11 bases in between. The CDR3 extends over 14 amino acids. Germline CDR1 and CDR2: SGHTA and FQGNSA.

This clonotype was counted between two and nine times. This rearrangement joins TRBV12-3 or TRBV12-4 to TRBJ1-2; D call uncertain. The CDR3 is 13 residues long. Trimming left V 3 bases short and J 4 bases short, with 9 bases between. The CDR3 sequence is CASSFAISYGYTF. The CDR3 nucleotides read TGTGCCAGCAGTTTCGCTATCTCCTATGGCTACACCTTC.

The CDR3 bases are TGTGCCAGCAGTTATCAGGGGAATCTCTATGGCTACACCTTC. Translated: CASSYQGNLYGYTF. This rearrangement joins TRBV27 to TRBJ1-2, with D perhaps TRBD1 (6 bases). CDR3 length equals 14 residues. The V and J ends lost 4 bases and 4 bases respectively, with 13 bases between them. Germline V CDR1 and CDR2: MNHEY, SMNVEV (reference sequence).